Below, one T cell receptor beta chain is given with its context. The TCR beta CDR3 regions underwent amplification using RNA transcripts as the source. First-round RT-PCR targeting the TCR CDR3 was performed with the HTBI primer set. TCRdb redid the calling of the multiplex PCR reads with MiXCR, one entry per CDR3 protein. Here the sample spans around 380,000 distinct CDR3 sequences, less than 15% being singletons. The V gene's germline CDR1 is MNHEY and CDR2 SVGEGT. The trim removed 0 bases at V and 4 bases at J, leaving 7 bases unmatched. The CDR3 is 17 residues long. The source of the sample is a study of T cells in Graves' hyperthyroidism and ophthalmopathy. Each patient was aged 18 to 65 and had newly diagnosed hyperthyroidism of under 2 months' duration. Exclusion of a patient resulted from uncontrolled infection, other autoimmune disease, pregnancy or lactation. Preceding any ophthalmopathy symptoms, the blood sample dates from first hyperthyroidism diagnosis.

Material for sequencing was blood. The TCR sequence derives from a man aged 25-45 years with Graves' hyperthyroidism that later progressed to Graves' ophthalmopathy. The rearrangement links TRBV6-2 or TRBV6-3 to TRBJ2-5, with 11 positions matching TRBD2. The CDR3 DNA reads TGTGCCAGCAGTTACTCCGCTTTAGCGGGGGGGGCAGAGACCCAGTACTTC. Its translation: CASSYSALAGGAETQYF.